This T cell receptor (beta chain) stems from a study of cytomegalovirus exposure and HLA in healthy donors. Use of 60 Vbeta and 13 Jbeta primers characterized the PCR. The repertoire was sequenced with immunoSEQ multiplex PCR; TCRdb's copy has only in-frame clones and lacks some. This table has fewer than 150,000 clones, over 65% appearing once. The CDR3 spans 13 residues. The germline V gene has CDR1 MNHEY and CDR2 SMNVEV (reference sequence). Trimming pared 6 bases from V and 4 bases from J, leaving 12 bases between. The source of this sequence is a woman in her thirties or forties in good health and CMV-seropositive. The rearrangement uses TRBV27 and TRBJ1-1; a possible D gene is TRBD1 (6 bases). Sequencing used PBMCs. In DNA, the CDR3 is TGTGCCAGCAGCCGGGGAGGGGGCACTGAAGCTTTCTTT. Translated: CASSRGGGTEAFF.